The 29 T cell receptor beta chains given below trace back to one sample, sequenced in a study of blood T cells in healthy people across ages. The use of a sample-barcoded 5' primer and a J-beta primer mix characterized a second PCR of about 7 to 12 cycles. A single record per CDR3 protein comes from TCRdb applying MiXCR to the 5' RACE reads. The data hold around 1,000,000 distinct CDR3 sequences, with approximately 25% observed a single time. The data also belong to a second study, concerning T cells of mothers and their children.

The specimen was blood. The receptors were gathered from a girl aged 2 to 10 in good health.

This clonotype was counted a few times. The rearrangement joins TRBV7-9 to TRBJ1-6, with unresolved D. The length of the CDR3 is 15 residues. Germline loops: CDR1 SEHNR, CDR2 FQNEAQ (reference sequence). The V and J ends lost 1 base and 8 bases respectively, with 12 bases between them. DNA for the CDR3: TGTGCCAGCAGCTTAGGGCAGGCTGGGGATTCACCCCTCCACTTT. It translates to CASSLGQAGDSPLHF.

The chain joins TRBV6-8 to TRBJ2-3, with D maybe TRBD2 (6 bases). This CDR3 comprises 17 residues. In germline, CDR1 is MNHGY, CDR2 SAAAGT. Trimming shortened V by 7 bases and J by 6 bases, and 26 bases separated the two germline ends. The CDR3 DNA reads as TGTGCCAGCACCCCAGGGAGGACCCCGTCGTCGATTGATACGCAGTATTTT. Translated: CASTPGRTPSSIDTQYF.

The J gene is TRBJ1-1, the V gene TRBV7-2; tentatively, D is TRBD1 (5 bases). CDR1 SGHTA and CDR2 FQGNSA come from the germline V gene. Trimming removed 2 bases at V and 5 bases at J, with 15 bases between. The CDR3 length is 15 residues. The CDR3 nucleotides read TGTGCCAGCAGCTTACAAACAGGTGGGGAGACTGAAGCTTTCTTT. Amino acids: CASSLQTGGETEAFF.

The V gene is TRBV5-1, the J gene TRBJ2-3; D is undetermined. The CDR3 totals 15 residues. The germline V gene encodes CDR1 SGHRS and CDR2 YFSETQ. The V and J ends lost 0 bases and 2 bases respectively, with 10 bases between them. The CDR3 region is CASSLASRLTDTQYF. CDR3 nucleotide sequence: TGCGCCAGCAGCTTGGCGAGTCGCCTCACAGATACGCAGTATTTT.

The CDR3 loop reads CASSPRIHQFF. In DNA, the CDR3 is TGTGCCAGCAGTCCGAGGATCCACCAGTTCTTC. The chain uses TRBV28 and TRBJ2-1; D call uncertain. V was trimmed by 5 bases and J by 13 bases, leaving 12 bases between them. The germline CDR1 and CDR2 sequences are MDHEN and SYDVKM. CDR3 length: 11 amino acids.

This clonotype has a handful of counts. The rearrangement links TRBV29-1 to TRBJ2-3, with D maybe TRBD1 (5 bases). V lost 3 bases, J lost 4 bases, and 17 bases lay in between. Germline V CDR1 and CDR2: SQVTM, ANQGSEA. The CDR3 sequence is 15 residues long. The CDR3: CSVDGHPRGPDTQYF. In nucleotides, the CDR3 is TGCAGCGTTGATGGACACCCTCGAGGTCCAGATACGCAGTATTTT.

The chain recombines TRBV4-2 with TRBJ2-3, with 9 bases lining up with TRBD2. The CDR3 contains 18 residues. CDR1 is LGHNA, CDR2 YNFKEQ, per germline. Losses at the gene ends were 0 bases for V and 6 bases for J; bases not matched to a gene: 13. In nucleotides, the CDR3 is TGTGCCAGCAGCCAAGAGCCTTGGGTAGCGGGAGTTTTGGATACGCAGTATTTT. Translation gives CASSQEPWVAGVLDTQYF.

V and J are TRBV14 and TRBJ2-3; D ambiguous. The CDR3 covers 15 residues. V lost 0 bases to trimming and J lost 2 bases, with 9 bases between them. In germline, CDR1 is SGHDN, CDR2 FVKESK. The CDR3 is CASSQDRKFTDTQYF. The CDR3 DNA sequence: TGTGCCAGCAGCCAAGACAGGAAATTCACAGATACGCAGTATTTT.

The V gene is TRBV24-1, the J gene TRBJ2-1; D tentatively fits TRBD1 or TRBD2 (5 bases each). Trimming took off 9 bases at V and 1 base at J, with 12 bases between the two ends. Germline assignment: CDR1 KGHDR and CDR2 SFDVKD. The CDR3 runs 14 residues. The DNA for the CDR3 is TGTGCCACCCGAGGGCCAGGGTCCTACAATGAGCAGTTCTTC. Translation: CATRGPGSYNEQFF.

This clonotype was counted a few times. V gene TRBV10-1 combines with J gene TRBJ2-1, with 8 bases identical to TRBD2. The CDR3 is 13 residues long. Looked up from germline, CDR1 is WNHNN and CDR2 is SYGVQD (reference sequence). V was pared by 5 bases and J by 12 bases, with 9 bases of the junction left unmatched. This chain's CDR3 is CASSPGLEPRQFF. CDR3 coding DNA: TGCGCCAGCAGTCCGGGACTAGAACCCCGGCAGTTCTTC.

The rearrangement joins TRBV9 to TRBJ1-2, with unresolved D. CDR3 size: 14 residues. Germline V gene lookup returns CDR1 SGDLS and CDR2 YYNGEE. Deletions cut 1 base from V and 5 bases from J, with 12 bases between. The CDR3 loop reads CASSVSHGDYGYTF. The CDR3 bases are TGTGCCAGCAGCGTATCTCACGGGGATTATGGCTACACCTTC.

This clonotype was detected a few times. J is TRBJ2-5 and V is TRBV20-1; TRBD2 agrees at 8 bases. The J call may be mistaken, given a closer DNA end match to TRBJ2-1. The CDR3 runs 14 residues. Germline assignment: CDR1 DFQATT and CDR2 SNEGSKA (reference sequence). Written as DNA, the CDR3 is TGCAGTGCTAGAGTGGGACTAGTTCTTCGTGAGCAGTTCTTC. It encodes CSARVGLVLREQFF.

This clonotype was picked up a small number of times. The chain joins TRBV12-3 or TRBV12-4 to TRBJ2-3, with D uncertain. CDR3 length equals 13 residues. With 7 bases removed from V and 4 bases from J, the gap between germline ends came to 12 bases. The CDR3 here is CASISRPADTQYF. In DNA, the CDR3 is TGTGCCAGCATCTCGAGACCGGCAGATACGCAGTATTTT.

The chain has TRBV20-1 and TRBJ2-5, with D hard to call. Germline loops: CDR1 DFQATT, CDR2 SNEGSKA (reference sequence). CDR3 length: 13 amino acids. Trimming pared 0 bases from V and 2 bases from J, leaving 7 bases between. CDR3 sequence (DNA): TGCAGTGCTAGAGATATGGGACAAGAGACCCAGTACTTC. Its translation is CSARDMGQETQYF.

This clonotype was counted a few times. This chain links TRBV29-1 with TRBJ2-1; 9 positions agree with TRBD1. This CDR3 is built from 10 residues. Germline V CDR1 and CDR2: SQVTM, ANQGSEA. CDR3 nucleotide sequence: TGCATCGCGCAGGGACAGGGACAGTTCTTC. It is translated as CIAQGQGQFF.

V and J are TRBV5-1 and TRBJ1-2; 11 positions agree with TRBD1. V lost 0 bases, J lost 3 bases, and 4 bases stayed unmatched. Germline loops: CDR1 SGHRS, CDR2 YFSETQ. The CDR3 is 16 residues long. The CDR3 nucleotides are TGCGCCAGCAGCTTGGGGGACAGGGGGATTCACTATGGCTACACCTTC. This gives the protein CASSLGDRGIHYGYTF. Full variable domain (rest looked up from reference TRBV5-1 and TRBJ1-2): KAGVTQTPRYLIKTRGQQVTLSCSPISGHRSVSWYQQTPGQGLQFLFEYFSETQRNKGNFPGRFSGRQFSNSRSEMNVSTLELGDSALYLCASSLGDRGIHYGYTFGSGTRLTVV.

The rearrangement links TRBV7-2 to TRBJ2-1; a possible D gene is TRBD2 (6 bases). Germline values: CDR1 SGHTA, CDR2 FQGNSA. The CDR3 has 15 residues. Trimming pared 5 bases from V and 2 bases from J, leaving 13 bases between. CDR3 in DNA: TGTGCCAGCAGCGAAAGACTAGGGGCCTACAATGAGCAGTTCTTC. It codes for CASSERLGAYNEQFF.

V and J are TRBV29-1 and TRBJ2-1; a weak D match, TRBD2 (6 bases). Germline CDR1 reads SQVTM; CDR2 reads ANQGSEA. The V end lost 0 bases, the J end lost 9 bases, and 18 bases lay between the germline ends. The CDR3 has 15 amino acids. DNA for the CDR3: TGCAGCGTTGAAGAAGCGCACCGGGGGTATGTTGAGCAGTTCTTC. Amino acid sequence: CSVEEAHRGYVEQFF.

This clonotype was seen a few times. The J gene is TRBJ2-7, the V gene TRBV7-6; 7 nucleotides line up with TRBD1. The CDR3 spans 14 residues. V was pared by 7 bases and J by 2 bases, with 8 bases of the junction left unmatched. Germline V gene lookup returns CDR1 SGHVS and CDR2 FNYEAQ. The DNA for the CDR3 is TGTGCCAGCACTCCCCTAACAGGGGCCTACGAGCAGTACTTC. Its translation: CASTPLTGAYEQYF.

Note on this clonotype: Since the CDR3 does not end with the conserved phenylalanine or tryptophan, this likely comes from a read error. The DNA is omitted, as the CDR3 cannot be located on it reliably, and the CDR3 follows TCRdb's listing. The gene calls are TRBV11-2 and TRBJ2-1; the tabulated D call, TRBD2, remains unverified against the DNA. CDR1 SGHAT and CDR2 FQNNGV come from the germline V gene. The CDR3 has 13 amino acids, counting both end residues. CDR3: CASSSILAGEVSL.

This clonotype occurred a few times. The rearrangement links TRBV4-1 to TRBJ2-5; TRBD1 matches at 9 bases. With the DNA end fitting TRBJ2-1 better, the J assignment may be wrong. CDR3 size: 16 residues. CDR1 MGHRA and CDR2 YSYEKL come from the germline V gene. Written as DNA, the CDR3 is TGCGCCAGCAGCCACAACCCCGGGACAGGGAACAATGAGCAGTTCTTC. Translated, it gives CASSHNPGTGNNEQFF.

The rearrangement links TRBV27 to TRBJ2-1; tentative D call: TRBD1 (6 bases). V was clipped by 6 bases and J by 9 bases, with 9 bases between them. This CDR3 has 11 amino acids. Germline assignment: CDR1 MNHEY and CDR2 SMNVEV (reference sequence). The CDR3 here is CASRTGAEQFF. The CDR3 DNA reads as TGTGCCAGCAGGACAGGTGCTGAGCAGTTCTTC.

The chain joins TRBV14 to TRBJ2-1, with D unresolved. The CDR3 spans 12 residues. CDR1 and CDR2 (germline): SGHDN, FVKESK. V was pared by 1 base and J by 10 bases, with 8 bases between. CDR3 nucleotide sequence: TGTGCCAGCAGCCAAGTAATCGGCGAGCAGTTCTTC. Translated, it gives CASSQVIGEQFF. The complete variable domain, with remaining parts taken from reference TRBV14 and TRBJ2-1, reads EAGVTQFPSHSVIEKGQTVTLRCDPISGHDNLYWYRRVMGKEIKFLLHFVKESKQDESGMPNNRFLAERTGGTYSTLKVQPAELEDSGVYFCASSQVIGEQFFGPGTRLTVL.

The chain uses TRBV11-2 and TRBJ2-1; 8 nucleotides line up with TRBD1. Germline trimming cut 5 bases from V and 8 bases from J; bases unmatched to any gene: 8. Germline CDR1 SGHAT, CDR2 FQNNGV. This CDR3 has 14 amino acids. The CDR3 coding sequence is TGTGCCAGCAGCGCCTACAGGGGGTCCGATGAGCAGTTCTTC. Its translation is CASSAYRGSDEQFF.

The CDR3 DNA reads as TGCAGTGCTAGAGACGGACAGGCAGTCTCTGGAAACACCATATATTTT. This gives the protein CSARDGQAVSGNTIYF. The chain couples TRBV20-1 to TRBJ1-3; 7 nucleotides line up with TRBD1. Germline V CDR1 and CDR2: DFQATT, SNEGSKA (reference sequence). CDR3 length: 16 amino acids. Trimming removed 0 bases from V and 0 bases from J; junction bases left unmatched: 5.

The CDR3 DNA reads as TGTGCCAGCAGCAAAGGCGGTTATAGCAATCAGCCCCAGCATTTT. Its protein is CASSKGGYSNQPQHF. The chain employs TRBV28 and TRBJ1-5; D not certain. The CDR3 has 15 amino acids. Trimming shortened V by 6 bases and J by 0 bases, and 12 bases separated the two germline ends. Germline V gene sequence: CDR1 MDHEN, CDR2 SYDVKM.

This clonotype has only a few counts. The rearrangement uses TRBV20-1 and TRBJ1-1; perhaps TRBD1 as D (5 bases). The CDR3 covers 12 residues. V lost 5 bases and J 6 bases, leaving 13 bases between the germline ends. Per germline, CDR1 DFQATT and CDR2 SNEGSKA (reference sequence). For the CDR3, the DNA is TGCAGTGCTTGGACGCTGGGGCCTGAAGCTTTCTTT. Residues: CSAWTLGPEAFF.

The genes are TRBV21-1 and TRBJ2-1; the table calls TRBD1, which could not be checked here. TRBV21-1 is a recognized pseudogene. The CDR3 is made up of 15 amino acids. DNA of the CDR3: TGTGCCAGCAGCCCGGACAGGGGGCTTATGAATGAGCAGTTCTTC. It encodes CASSPDRGLMNEQFF.

This clonotype has just a few counts. This CDR3 reads CASSQDITTTQYF. In DNA form, the CDR3 reads TGTGCCAGCAGCCAAGATATCACGACGACGCAGTATTTT. The V gene is TRBV3-1, the J gene TRBJ2-3, with D unclear. V was trimmed by 0 bases and J by 9 bases, leaving 10 bases between them. Germline values: CDR1 LGHDT, CDR2 YNNKEL (reference sequence). The CDR3 is 13 amino acids.